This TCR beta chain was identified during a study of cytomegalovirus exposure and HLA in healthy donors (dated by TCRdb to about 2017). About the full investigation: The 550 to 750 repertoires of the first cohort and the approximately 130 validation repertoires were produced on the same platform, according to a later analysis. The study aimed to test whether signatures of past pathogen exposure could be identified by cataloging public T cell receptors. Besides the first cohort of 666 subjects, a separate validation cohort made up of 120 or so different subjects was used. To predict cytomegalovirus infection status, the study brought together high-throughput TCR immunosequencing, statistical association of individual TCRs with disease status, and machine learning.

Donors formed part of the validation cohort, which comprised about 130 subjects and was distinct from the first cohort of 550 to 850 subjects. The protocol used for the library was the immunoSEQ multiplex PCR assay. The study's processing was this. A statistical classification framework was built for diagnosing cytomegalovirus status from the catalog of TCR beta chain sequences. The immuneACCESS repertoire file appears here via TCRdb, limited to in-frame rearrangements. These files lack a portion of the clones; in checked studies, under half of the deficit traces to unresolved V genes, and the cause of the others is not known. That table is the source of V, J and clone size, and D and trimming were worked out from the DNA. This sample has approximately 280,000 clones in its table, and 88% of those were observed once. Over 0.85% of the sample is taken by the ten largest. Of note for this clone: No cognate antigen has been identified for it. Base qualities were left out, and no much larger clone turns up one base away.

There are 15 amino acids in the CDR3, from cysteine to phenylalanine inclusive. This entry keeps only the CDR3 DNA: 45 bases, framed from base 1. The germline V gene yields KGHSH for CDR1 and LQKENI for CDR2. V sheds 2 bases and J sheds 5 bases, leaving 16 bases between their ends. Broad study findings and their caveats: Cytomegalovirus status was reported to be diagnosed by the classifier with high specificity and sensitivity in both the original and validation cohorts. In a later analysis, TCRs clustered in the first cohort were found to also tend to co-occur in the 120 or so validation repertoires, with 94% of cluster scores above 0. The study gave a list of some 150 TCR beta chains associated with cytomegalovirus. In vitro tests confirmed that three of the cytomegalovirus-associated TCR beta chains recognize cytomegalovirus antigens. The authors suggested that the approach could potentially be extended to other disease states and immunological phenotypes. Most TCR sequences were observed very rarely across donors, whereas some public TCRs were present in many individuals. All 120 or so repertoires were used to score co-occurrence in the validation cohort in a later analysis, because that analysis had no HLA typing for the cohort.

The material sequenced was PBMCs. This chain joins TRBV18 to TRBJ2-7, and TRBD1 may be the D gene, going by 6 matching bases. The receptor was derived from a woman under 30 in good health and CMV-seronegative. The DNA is TGTGCCAGCTCACCATTGGCAGGGGTACAACACGAGCAGTACTTC. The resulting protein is CASSPLAGVQHEQYF.